The clone carrying this T cell receptor (beta chain) was seen only once. Antigen unknown. These data originate in a study of cytomegalovirus exposure and HLA in healthy donors. Notes on the study in general: It was assumed in the presence/absence analyses that sequencing depth was roughly uniform across donors. The analysis excluded some indistinguishable V segments, including TRBV6-2 and TRBV6-3. Highly shared sequence variants in one cluster were likely a sequencing artifact.

Unmatched junction bases numbered 13, after V lost 6 bases and J lost 7 bases. CDR1 SGHAT and CDR2 FQNNGV come from the germline V gene. This CDR3 spans 15 amino acids. PCR involved 60 Vbeta and 13 Jbeta primers. Generated by immunoSEQ multiplex PCR, the TCRdb table keeps only in-frame clones and is missing some. Among 200,000 or so clones listed, 80% to 85% were seen once. The clonotype comes from a middle-aged woman in good health and CMV-seronegative. Sequenced sample: PBMCs. The chain recombines TRBV11-2 with TRBJ1-2; 8 bases line up with TRBD1. The CDR3 loop reads CASRPLRQGMSGYTF. For the CDR3, the DNA is TGTGCCAGCAGACCCCTCAGACAGGGGATGAGTGGCTACACCTTC.